The TCR beta chain described here comes from a study of shared clonotypes between healthy human individuals. Study findings and constraints: The represented genetic and exposure-history diversity was limited by the small number of donors. Four donors shared approximately 5% of their naive CD4 clonotypes.

Naive CD8 isolation took CD45RO-negative cells positively selected for CCR7 and excluded terminally differentiated effector memory CD45RA+ cells. To note about this clone: Its target is not known.

Researchers divided each subset's genomic DNA evenly across several immunoSEQ plates. Sorted-subset replicate PCRs used about 180 ng DNA, approximately 33,000 T cell genomes. Measured with immunoSEQ multiplex PCR; TCRdb has only the in-frame clones, and not every one. The data hold roughly 850,000 clones, with about 96% observed a single time. The CDR3 totals 14 residues. V lost 5 bases and J lost 0, with 10 bases in between. CDR1 and CDR2 from the germline V gene are MDHEN and SYDVKM. The sequenced material came from naive CD8+ T cells sorted from blood. J is TRBJ1-2 and V is TRBV28; maybe TRBD1 (5 bases). This sequence was found in a man aged 25-40 years in good health. In nucleotides, the CDR3 is TGTGCCAGCAGTAGGACACCTTCTAACTATGGCTACACCTTC. This encodes CASSRTPSNYGYTF.